Presented here are 21 T cell receptor beta chains from one specimen sequenced in a study of cytomegalovirus exposure and HLA in healthy donors. The PCR used 60 Vbeta and 13 Jbeta primers. Libraries were prepared by immunoSEQ multiplex PCR; TCRdb keeps only in-frame clonotypes and omits some of them. This table holds about 160,000 clones, about 65% found once. Input material: PBMCs. All receptors come from a man aged 35-49 years in good health and CMV-seropositive.

CDR3 coding DNA: TGTGCCAGCAGCTGGGCCACGACAGGGGAAGCTTTCTTT. This sequence encodes CASSWATTGEAFF. The chain combines TRBV5-5 with TRBJ1-1; 7 bases agree with TRBD1. The V and J ends lost 3 bases and 8 bases, in that order; junction bases with no gene match: 7. The CDR3 totals 13 residues. Germline V lookup: CDR1 SGHKS, CDR2 YYEKEE (reference sequence).

J is TRBJ1-2 and V is TRBV2; D is unclear. This CDR3 comprises 13 residues. Germline V gene sequence: CDR1 SNHLY, CDR2 FYNNEI. Trimming cost V 7 bases and J 0 bases, with 9 bases left between them. The DNA of the CDR3 is TGTGCCAGCATGGGGAGGGCTAACTATGGCTACACCTTC. It is translated as CASMGRANYGYTF.

The V gene is TRBV4-2, the J gene TRBJ1-1, with D perhaps matching TRBD1 (5 bases). The germline CDR1 and CDR2 sequences are LGHNA and YNFKEQ. The CDR3 runs to 15 residues. V was cut by 4 bases and J by 11 bases, with 23 bases left in between. The CDR3 region has the DNA TGTGCCAGCAGCCCTAACAGAGGCTCAATAAAGGGGGCTTTCTTT. This codes for CASSPNRGSIKGAFF.

This rearrangement joins TRBV7-9 to TRBJ2-1, with TRBD2 matching 10 bases. V lost 5 bases and J lost 1; bases outside the gene matches: 5. This CDR3 has 16 residues. CDR1 is SEHNR and CDR2 is FQNEAQ in the germline V gene (reference sequence). The CDR3 is CASSPSGGASYNEQFF. Here the CDR3 DNA reads TGTGCCAGCAGCCCGAGCGGGGGGGCTTCCTACAATGAGCAGTTCTTC.

The chain combines TRBV23-1 with TRBJ2-2; TRBD1 matches at 8 bases. TRBV23-1 is an ORF, with its function uncertain. V lost 6 bases to trimming and J lost 6 bases; unmatched junction nucleotides: 21. The CDR3 spans 19 residues. The CDR3 loop is CASRKRKTLWTGTAGELFF. The CDR3 DNA follows: TGCGCCAGCAGGAAACGAAAAACCCTATGGACAGGGACGGCCGGGGAGCTGTTTTTT.

CDR3 coding DNA: TGTGCCAGCAGTGCGAGACAGGGGGCTGAACCCCTCCACTTT. Amino acid sequence: CASSARQGAEPLHF. This chain joins TRBV27 and TRBJ1-6, with TRBD1 identical over 10 bases. The V segment lost 5 bases and the J segment 12 bases; nucleotides outside the gene matches: 7. Germline CDR1 is MNHEY and CDR2 is SMNVEV (reference sequence). The CDR3 is made up of 14 amino acids.

The rearrangement uses TRBV5-1 and TRBJ2-2, with 7 nucleotides matching TRBD1. This CDR3 has 14 residues. V lost 6 bases, J lost 7 bases, and 9 bases stayed unmatched. Germline CDR1 reads SGHRS; CDR2 reads YFSETQ. The CDR3 spells CASTSDRVDGELFF. The CDR3 DNA follows: TGCGCCAGCACCTCCGACAGGGTCGACGGGGAGCTGTTTTTT.

This clone was recorded only once. This chain links TRBV7-2 with TRBJ1-1; D unclear. There are 14 residues in the CDR3. V dropped 1 base and J dropped 1 base, with 7 bases sitting between them. From germline, CDR1 is SGHTA and CDR2 FQGNSA. CDR3 DNA sequence: TGTGCCAGCAGCTTAGACTCAGGGAACACTGAAGCTTTCTTT. It is translated as CASSLDSGNTEAFF.

The CDR3 DNA sequence: TGCGCCAGCAGCCCCCCAGGGCCGGACTATGGCTACACCTTC. This codes for CASSPPGPDYGYTF. The J gene is TRBJ1-2, the V gene TRBV5-1, with D tentatively TRBD1 (5 bases). The CDR3 spans 14 residues. V gave up 4 bases and J gave up 3 bases, with 13 bases separating them. Per the germline V gene, CDR1 is SGHRS and CDR2 is YFSETQ.

This rearrangement joins TRBV18 to TRBJ2-5, with TRBD1 identical over 8 bases. CDR3 length: 14 residues. CDR1 KGHSH and CDR2 LQKENI come from the germline V gene. Unmatched junction bases numbered 7, after V lost 4 bases and J lost 6 bases. The CDR3 is CASSLSGQDKTQYF. CDR3 nucleotide sequence: TGTGCCAGCTCACTTTCGGGACAGGACAAGACCCAGTACTTC. Drawing the rest from reference TRBV18 and TRBJ2-5, the complete variable domain is NAGVMQNPRHLVRRRGQEARLRCSPMKGHSHVYWYRQLPEEGLKFMVYLQKENIIDESGMPKERFSAEFPKEGPSILRIQQVVRGDSAAYFCASSLSGQDKTQYFGPGTRLLVL.

This sequence joins TRBV27 and TRBJ1-1; possibly TRBD1 for D (5 bases). The CDR3 loop spans 13 amino acids. Trimming cost V 6 bases and J 2 bases, with 10 bases left between them. Germline V CDR1 and CDR2: MNHEY, SMNVEV (reference sequence). The CDR3 here is CASSWGGNTEAFF. DNA of the CDR3: TGTGCCAGCAGCTGGGGCGGTAACACTGAAGCTTTCTTT.

The rearrangement joins TRBV18 to TRBJ1-1, with D perhaps matching TRBD1 (5 bases). The CDR3 covers 14 residues. V gave up 5 bases and J gave up 3 bases, with 13 bases separating them. Per the germline V gene, CDR1 is KGHSH and CDR2 is LQKENI. CDR3 protein: CASSAGTWDTEAFF. In DNA form, the CDR3 reads TGTGCCAGCTCAGCGGGGACTTGGGACACTGAAGCTTTCTTT.

J is TRBJ2-2 and V is TRBV9; 8 positions agree with TRBD2. The CDR3 runs to 17 residues. J was trimmed by 3 bases and V by 0 bases; bases with no gene match: 7. Germline V CDR1 and CDR2: SGDLS, YYNGEE. The DNA of the CDR3 is TGTGCCAGCAGCGTAGGCCTGCGGGGGGCAGACACCGGGGAGCTGTTTTTT. This sequence encodes CASSVGLRGADTGELFF.

The chain employs TRBV25-1 and TRBJ2-5; 11 nucleotides align to TRBD1. The DNA end lines up better with TRBJ2-7; the J call may be wrong. Germline CDR1 MGHDK, CDR2 SYGVNS. The CDR3 contains 14 residues. CDR3 in amino acids: CASSDPDRGHEQYF. In nucleotides, the CDR3 is TGTGCCAGCAGTGACCCGGACAGGGGGCACGAGCAGTACTTC.

The chain is built from TRBV2 and TRBJ2-7; tentatively, D is TRBD2 (5 bases). V shed 1 base and J shed 4 bases, with 8 bases lying between them. The length of the CDR3 is 13 residues. Germline assignment: CDR1 SNHLY and CDR2 FYNNEI. The CDR3 is CASSEGRRYEQYF. CDR3 DNA sequence: TGTGCCAGCAGTGAAGGGCGGAGGTACGAGCAGTACTTC. The full variable domain, completed using reference TRBV2 and TRBJ2-7, is EPEVTQTPSHQVTQMGQEVILRCVPISNHLYFYWYRQILGQKVEFLVSFYNNEISEKSEIFDDQFSVERPDGSNFTLKIRSTKLEDSAMYFCASSEGRRYEQYFGPGTRLTVT.

This CDR3 reads CAWSVRRGQPQHF. Here the CDR3 DNA reads TGTGCCTGGAGTGTACGCCGGGGTCAGCCCCAGCATTTT. The J gene is TRBJ1-5, the V gene TRBV30; D gene unclear. V was shortened by 0 bases and J by 6 bases, with 9 bases between the two germline ends. This CDR3 has 13 residues. Germline V CDR1 and CDR2: GTSNPN, SVGIG (reference sequence).

J is TRBJ1-4 and V is TRBV5-1; 11 bases align to TRBD1. Trimming at V came to 2 bases and at J to 5 bases, leaving 20 bases not matched to a gene. The CDR3 has 21 residues. Germline CDR1 and CDR2: SGHRS and YFSETQ. CDR3 residues: CASSFSGPTGQGVLKNEKLFF. DNA of the CDR3: TGCGCCAGCAGCTTTAGCGGTCCGACGGGACAGGGGGTTTTGAAAAATGAAAAACTGTTTTTT.

The chain employs TRBV9 and TRBJ2-7; D call uncertain. Germline V gene sequence: CDR1 SGDLS, CDR2 YYNGEE. This CDR3 has 13 amino acids. Trimming shortened V by 3 bases and J by 9 bases, and 16 bases separated the two germline ends. The CDR3 coding sequence is TGTGCCAGCAGCGCACCCAGTGATCGGAGGCAGTACTTC. This gives the protein CASSAPSDRRQYF.

The rearrangement joins TRBV5-5 to TRBJ1-1; no firm D call. There are 11 residues in the CDR3. Germline CDR1 SGHKS, CDR2 YYEKEE (reference sequence). The V end lost 7 bases, the J end lost 4 bases, and 8 bases lay between the germline ends. This chain's CDR3 is CASELRTEAFF. The CDR3 nucleotides read TGTGCCAGCGAACTTCGCACTGAAGCTTTCTTT.

The chain has TRBV30 and TRBJ1-5; 8 positions agree with TRBD1. V was clipped by 1 base and J by 6 bases; unmatched bases: 2. Germline CDR1 GTSNPN, CDR2 SVGIG (reference sequence). This CDR3 contains 13 residues. The CDR3 DNA sequence: TGTGCCTGGAGTGAGACAGGGGTTCAGCCCCAGCATTTT. Protein: CAWSETGVQPQHF.

The chain combines TRBV5-6 with TRBJ1-1, with D maybe TRBD1 (6 bases). The CDR3 is made up of 14 amino acids. The V gene's germline CDR1 is SGHDT and CDR2 YYEEEE. Trimming shortened V by 4 bases and J by 3 bases, and 13 bases separated the two germline ends. The chain's CDR3 is CASSLGAGYTEAFF. The CDR3 bases are TGTGCCAGCAGCCTGGGGGCAGGGTACACTGAAGCTTTCTTT.